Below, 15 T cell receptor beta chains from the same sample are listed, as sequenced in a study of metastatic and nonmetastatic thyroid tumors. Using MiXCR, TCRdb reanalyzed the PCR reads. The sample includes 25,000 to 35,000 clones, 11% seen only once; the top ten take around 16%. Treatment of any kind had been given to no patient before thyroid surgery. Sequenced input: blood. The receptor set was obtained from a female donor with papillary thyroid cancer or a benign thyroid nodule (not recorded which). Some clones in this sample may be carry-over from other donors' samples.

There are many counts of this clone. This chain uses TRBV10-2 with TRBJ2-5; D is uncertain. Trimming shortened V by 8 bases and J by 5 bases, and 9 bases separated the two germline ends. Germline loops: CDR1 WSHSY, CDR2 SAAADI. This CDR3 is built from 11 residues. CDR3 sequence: CASAQAETQYF. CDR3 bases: TGCGCCAGCGCCCAGGCTGAGACCCAGTACTTC.

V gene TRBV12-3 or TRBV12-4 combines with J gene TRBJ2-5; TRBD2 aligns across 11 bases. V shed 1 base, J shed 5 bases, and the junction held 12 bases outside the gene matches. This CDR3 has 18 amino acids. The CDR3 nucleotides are TGTGCCAGCAGTTTAGGGAGTGGGACTAGCGGTGGGGGGGAGACCCAGTACTTC. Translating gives CASSLGSGTSGGGETQYF.

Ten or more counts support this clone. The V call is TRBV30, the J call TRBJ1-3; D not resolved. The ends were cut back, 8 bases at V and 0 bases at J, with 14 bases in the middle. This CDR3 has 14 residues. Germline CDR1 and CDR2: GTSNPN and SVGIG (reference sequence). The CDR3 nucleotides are TGTGCCGGAGCCTCTTCAGGCTCTGGAAACACCATATATTTT. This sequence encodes CAGASSGSGNTIYF.

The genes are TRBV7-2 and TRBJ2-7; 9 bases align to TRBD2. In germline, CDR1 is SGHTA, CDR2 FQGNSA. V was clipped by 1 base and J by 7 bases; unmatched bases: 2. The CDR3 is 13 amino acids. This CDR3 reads CASSLGLAGEQYF. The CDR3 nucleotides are TGTGCCAGCAGCTTAGGTCTAGCGGGGGAGCAGTACTTC.

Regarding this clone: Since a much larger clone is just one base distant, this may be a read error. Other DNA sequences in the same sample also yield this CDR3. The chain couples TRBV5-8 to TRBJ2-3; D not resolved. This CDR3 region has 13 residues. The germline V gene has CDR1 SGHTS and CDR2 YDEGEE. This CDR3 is CASRSESTDTQYF. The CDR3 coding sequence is TGTGCCAGCAGATCCGAAAGCACAGATACGCAGTACTTT.

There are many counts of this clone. CDR3 amino acids: CASIRGDTGELFF. For the CDR3, the DNA is TGTGCCAGCATTAGGGGCGACACCGGGGAGCTGTTTTTT. The rearrangement uses TRBV6-2 or TRBV6-3 and TRBJ2-2; possibly TRBD1 for D (5 bases). From germline, CDR1 is MNHEY and CDR2 SVGEGT. V was shortened by 7 bases and J by 3 bases, with 9 bases between the two germline ends. The CDR3 contains 13 residues.

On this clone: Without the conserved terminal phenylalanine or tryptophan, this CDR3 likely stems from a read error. DNA of the CDR3: TGTGCCAGTTCCCGAGGCAGGGGATACCTTGGCGTGCAGTACTTA. It specifies CASSRGRGYLGVQYL. The gene calls are TRBV28 and TRBJ2-7, with a possible D match to TRBD1 (6 bases). Germline loops: CDR1 MDHEN, CDR2 SYDVKM. With 9 bases removed from V and 9 bases from J, the gap between germline ends came to 27 bases. The CDR3 runs 15 residues.

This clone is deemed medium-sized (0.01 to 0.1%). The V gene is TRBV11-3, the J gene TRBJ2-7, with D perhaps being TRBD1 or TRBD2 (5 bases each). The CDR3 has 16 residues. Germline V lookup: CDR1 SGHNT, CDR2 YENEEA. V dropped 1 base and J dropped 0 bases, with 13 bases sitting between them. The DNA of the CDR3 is TGTGCCAGCAGCTTAGGGGACGGGCGGAGCTCCTACGAGCAGTACTTC. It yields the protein CASSLGDGRSSYEQYF.

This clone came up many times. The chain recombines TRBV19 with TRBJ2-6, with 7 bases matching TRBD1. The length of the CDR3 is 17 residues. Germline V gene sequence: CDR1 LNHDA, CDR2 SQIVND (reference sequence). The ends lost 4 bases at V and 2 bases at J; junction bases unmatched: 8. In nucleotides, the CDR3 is TGTGCCAGTAGTACCCAAACCGGGACAGCTGGGGCCAACGTCCTGACTTTC. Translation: CASSTQTGTAGANVLTF.

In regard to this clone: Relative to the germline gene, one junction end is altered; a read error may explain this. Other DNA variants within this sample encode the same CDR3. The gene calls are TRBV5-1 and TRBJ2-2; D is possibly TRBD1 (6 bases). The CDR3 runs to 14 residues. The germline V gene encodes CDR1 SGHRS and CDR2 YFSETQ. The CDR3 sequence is CASSRGQTPGELFF. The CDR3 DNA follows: TGCGCCAGCAGCCGTGGACAGACTCCAGGGGAGCTGTTCTTT.

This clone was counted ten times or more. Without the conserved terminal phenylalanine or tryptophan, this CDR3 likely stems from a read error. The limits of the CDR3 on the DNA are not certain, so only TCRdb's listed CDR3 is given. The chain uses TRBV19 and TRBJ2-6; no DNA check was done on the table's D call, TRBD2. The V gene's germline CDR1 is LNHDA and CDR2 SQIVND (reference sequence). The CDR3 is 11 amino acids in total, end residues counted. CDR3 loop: CASSIGRVAGK.

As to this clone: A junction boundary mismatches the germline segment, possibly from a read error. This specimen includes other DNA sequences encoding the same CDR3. CDR3 DNA sequence: TGCAGTGCTAGCTCGACGGCTTTAGCCAAGAACATTCAGTACTTC. Its translation is CSASSTALAKNIQYF. The chain uses TRBV20-1 and TRBJ2-4; D is uncertain. The CDR3 has 15 residues. Germline lookup yields CDR1 DFQATT and CDR2 SNEGSKA (reference sequence).

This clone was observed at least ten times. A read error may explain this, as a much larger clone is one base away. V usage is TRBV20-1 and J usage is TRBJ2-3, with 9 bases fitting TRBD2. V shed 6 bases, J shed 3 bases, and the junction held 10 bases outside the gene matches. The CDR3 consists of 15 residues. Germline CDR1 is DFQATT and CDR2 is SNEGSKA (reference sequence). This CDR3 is CSAETRLAETDTQYF. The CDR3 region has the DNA TGCAGTGCGGAGACGCGACTAGCGGAAACAGATACGCAGTATTTT.

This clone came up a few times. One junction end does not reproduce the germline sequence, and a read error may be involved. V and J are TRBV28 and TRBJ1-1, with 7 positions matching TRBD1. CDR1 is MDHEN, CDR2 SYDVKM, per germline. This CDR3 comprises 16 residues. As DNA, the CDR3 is TGTGCCAGCGTACAACAGGGGATTAAAGTAAACAATGAAGCTTTCTTT. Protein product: CASVQQGIKVNNEAFF.

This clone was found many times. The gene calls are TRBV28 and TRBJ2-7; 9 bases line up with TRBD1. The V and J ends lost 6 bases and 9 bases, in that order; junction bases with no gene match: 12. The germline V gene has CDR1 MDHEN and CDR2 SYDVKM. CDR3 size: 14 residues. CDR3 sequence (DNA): TGTGCCAGCAGCGACAGGGGGGGGGAAGCACGGCAGTACTTC. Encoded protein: CASSDRGGEARQYF. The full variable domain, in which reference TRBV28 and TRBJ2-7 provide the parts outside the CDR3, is DVKVTQSSRYLVKRTGEKVFLECVQDMDHENMFWYRQDPGLGLRLIYFSYDVKMKEKGDIPEGYSVSREKKERFSLILESASTNQTSMYLCASSDRGGEARQYFGPGTRLTVT.